Below, one T cell receptor (beta chain) is given with its context. Its antigen is as yet unknown. This CDR3 comprises 13 residues. V gave up 5 bases and J gave up 4 bases, with 13 bases separating them. CDR1 and CDR2 (germline): SGHRS, YFSETQ. TCRdb re-called the 5' RACE reads through MiXCR, storing one row per CDR3 protein. The sample yields some 170,000 distinct CDR3 sequences, 9.3% seen once. This sample was taken from a study of T cells after yellow fever vaccination. General study findings and limits: Booster samples showed a return of most primary-vaccination clones (roughly 96% CD4, 80% to 90% CD8). Abundant bulk-population clonotypes could contaminate the FACS-sorted repertoires.

The specimen was CD8+ T cells sorted from PBMCs, collected 45 days after the yellow fever booster vaccination. The receptor's source is a man between 18 and 29 years old who received the YFV17D yellow fever vaccine. The chain carries TRBV5-1 and TRBJ2-7, with a weak D call TRBD2 (5 bases). For the CDR3, the DNA is TGCGCCAGCAGTGAGGGTATGGCGTACGAGCAGTACTTC. It translates to CASSEGMAYEQYF.